Listed here are 27 T cell receptor beta chains from one sample, sequenced in a study of OX40 agonist ivuxolimab in advanced cancers. Library prep was done by the immunoSEQ multiplex PCR assay. TCRdb mirrors the immuneACCESS table, restricted to in-frame sequences. Some clones are absent from its copies; in checked studies, under half trace to an unresolved V gene, and the reason for the others is unknown. This sample has about 79,000 clones in its table, and about 89% of those were observed once. The top ten clones comprise 10% to 15% of the sample. Material: CD4+ or CD8+ T cells sorted from blood, obtained in a trial of the OX40 agonist ivuxolimab. These TCRs come from an adult with an advanced solid tumor such as melanoma, head and neck, liver or kidney cancer.

The table lists this clone with a few counts. The rearrangement uses TRBV6-1 and TRBJ1-1, with D unclear. CDR3 length: 12 residues. Germline lookup yields CDR1 MNHNS and CDR2 SASEGT. Trimming shortened V by 3 bases and J by 4 bases, and 6 bases separated the two germline ends. The CDR3 DNA sequence: TGTGCCAGCAGTGATTTAATCACTGAAGCTTTCTTT. Translation gives CASSDLITEAFF.

The chain carries TRBV9 and TRBJ2-7; TRBD1 matches at 8 bases. Germline trimming cut 4 bases from V and 2 bases from J; bases unmatched to any gene: 2. There are 13 residues in the CDR3. Germline V gene sequence: CDR1 SGDLS, CDR2 YYNGEE. CDR3: CASSPGGPYEQYF. CDR3 DNA: TGTGCCAGCAGCCCAGGGGGCCCCTACGAGCAGTACTTC.

This chain joins TRBV4-1 and TRBJ1-1; weak D call: TRBD1 (5 bases). This CDR3 spans 15 amino acids. V was clipped by 1 base and J by 3 bases, with 12 bases between them. Looked up from germline, CDR1 is MGHRA and CDR2 is YSYEKL. The CDR3 DNA sequence: TGCGCCAGCAGCCAAGTTTTCGGGGGGTACACTGAAGCTTTCTTT. It translates to CASSQVFGGYTEAFF.

This rearrangement joins TRBV4-1 to TRBJ2-5; possibly TRBD1 for D (7 bases). CDR1 and CDR2 from the germline V gene are MGHRA and YSYEKL. Trimming took 4 bases from V and 2 from J, leaving 17 bases between them. CDR3 length: 16 amino acids. The CDR3: CASSPAGGLAQETQYF. Written as DNA, the CDR3 is TGCGCCAGCAGCCCCGCAGGGGGGCTGGCACAAGAGACCCAGTACTTC.

This chain joins TRBV10-3 and TRBJ2-1; the D gene is possibly TRBD2 (5 bases). CDR3 length: 13 residues. Trimming took off 5 bases at V and 5 bases at J, with 10 bases between the two ends. Germline-derived CDR1 and CDR2 are ENHRY and SYGVKD. CDR3 region: CAISSGIDNEQFF. DNA of the CDR3: TGTGCCATCAGTAGCGGAATAGACAATGAGCAGTTCTTC.

This chain connects TRBV5-1 to TRBJ2-3, with a possible D match to TRBD2 (5 bases). In germline, CDR1 is SGHRS, CDR2 YFSETQ. Trimming left V 0 bases short and J 4 bases short, with 12 bases between. This CDR3 region has 15 residues. CDR3 DNA: TGCGCCAGCAGCTTGGATGTGGGAGCGGCAGATACGCAGTATTTT. Amino acids: CASSLDVGAADTQYF.

This rearrangement joins TRBV4-2 to TRBJ2-3, with 8 bases fitting TRBD1. CDR3 length: 15 residues. V gave up 1 base and J gave up 0 bases; unmatched junction bases: 0. Germline V lookup: CDR1 LGHNA, CDR2 YNFKEQ. The chain's CDR3 is CASSQGQGSTDTQYF. In DNA, the CDR3 is TGTGCCAGCAGCCAAGGACAGGGGAGCACAGATACGCAGTATTTT.

This rearrangement joins TRBV11-1 to TRBJ2-7; D unresolved. Trimming pared 2 bases from V and 1 base from J, leaving 12 bases between. Per germline, CDR1 SGHAT and CDR2 FQDESV (reference sequence). The CDR3 consists of 15 residues. CDR3 residues: CASSLSSGWSYEQYF. CDR3 nucleotide sequence: TGTGCCAGCAGCTTATCATCCGGGTGGTCCTACGAGCAGTACTTC.

V gene TRBV5-1 combines with J gene TRBJ1-1; tentative D call: TRBD1 (5 bases). The CDR3 spans 17 residues. Germline V CDR1 and CDR2: SGHRS, YFSETQ. Between the trimmed V and J ends, which lost 0 bases and 0 bases, there was a span of 15 bases. CDR3 in amino acids: CASSLARDLLMNTEAFF. CDR3 DNA: TGCGCCAGCAGCTTGGCGAGGGACCTTTTGATGAACACTGAAGCTTTCTTT.

CDR3 in amino acids: CASSLARLAVNTGELFF. For the CDR3, the DNA is TGCGCCAGCAGCTTGGCACGGCTAGCGGTAAACACCGGGGAGCTGTTTTTT. The chain joins TRBV5-1 to TRBJ2-2; 7 bases are a match to TRBD2. The CDR3 has 17 amino acids. CDR1 and CDR2 (germline): SGHRS, YFSETQ. With 0 bases clipped from V and 2 bases from J, the junction kept 7 bases outside the gene matches.

This clone showed up just once. The CDR3 DNA sequence: TGTGCCAGCAGAGACAGTCCCTACGAGCAGTACTTC. Translation gives CASRDSPYEQYF. The chain carries TRBV28 and TRBJ2-7; D may be TRBD1 (5 bases). Trimming pared 6 bases from V and 2 bases from J, leaving 8 bases between. The CDR3 is 12 residues long. CDR1 is MDHEN and CDR2 is SYDVKM in the germline V gene.

Only one count was recorded for this clone. This chain links TRBV15 with TRBJ1-4, with 8 bases matching TRBD1. The V segment lost 3 bases and the J segment 7 bases; nucleotides outside the gene matches: 10. The CDR3 loop spans 16 amino acids. Germline lookup yields CDR1 LNHNV and CDR2 YYDKDF (reference sequence). DNA of the CDR3: TGTGCCACCAGCAGGGTCGAGCAGGGGGCACGTGAAAAACTGTTTTTT. Protein product: CATSRVEQGAREKLFF.

Here the CDR3 reads CASSPRAAQSSYNEQFF. In DNA form, the CDR3 reads TGTGCCAGCAGCCCCCGTGCAGCTCAGAGCTCCTACAATGAGCAGTTCTTC. The chain recombines TRBV21-1 with TRBJ2-1. TRBV21-1 is given as a pseudogene. The CDR3 loop spans 17 amino acids.

The rearrangement uses TRBV7-9 and TRBJ1-2, with 9 bases identical to TRBD1. CDR3 length: 16 residues. V trimming: 1 base; J trimming: 0 bases; junction bases outside the gene matches: 3. The V gene's germline CDR1 is SEHNR and CDR2 FQNEAQ (reference sequence). CDR3 in amino acids: CASSLVGTGPNYGYTF. The CDR3 nucleotides read TGTGCCAGCAGCTTAGTCGGGACAGGGCCTAACTATGGCTACACCTTC.

The count of this clone is one. CDR3 amino acids: CASIDRTSGTNNEQFF. Here the CDR3 DNA reads TGTGCCAGTATCGATCGGACTAGCGGGACTAACAATGAGCAGTTCTTC. The rearrangement links TRBV19 to TRBJ2-1; 12 positions agree with TRBD2. CDR3 size: 16 residues. The J segment lost 5 bases and the V segment lost 7 bases, leaving 9 bases of the junction unmatched. Per germline, CDR1 LNHDA and CDR2 SQIVND (reference sequence).

The chain links TRBV11-2 to TRBJ1-4, with D perhaps TRBD1 (5 bases). Germline CDR1 and CDR2: SGHAT and FQNNGV. The CDR3 consists of 15 residues. Trimming took 1 base from V and 6 from J, leaving 12 bases between them. As DNA, the CDR3 is TGTGCCAGCAGCTTAGTGAGCAGGGAAGATGAAAAACTGTTTTTT. It specifies CASSLVSREDEKLFF.

This clone was seen once. This rearrangement joins TRBV7-9 to TRBJ2-7; D is perhaps TRBD1 (6 bases). V dropped 6 bases and J dropped 6 bases, with 12 bases sitting between them. Germline CDR1 SEHNR, CDR2 FQNEAQ (reference sequence). The CDR3 runs 12 residues. CDR3 loop: CASSSGVVEQYF. CDR3 DNA: TGTGCCAGCAGTTCAGGGGTCGTCGAGCAGTACTTC.

The V call is TRBV5-5, the J call TRBJ1-2, with 7 bases aligning to TRBD1. This CDR3 region has 13 residues. The V gene's germline CDR1 is SGHKS and CDR2 YYEKEE (reference sequence). V trimming: 2 bases; J trimming: 3 bases; junction bases outside the gene matches: 1. For the CDR3, the DNA is TGTGCCAGCAGCTTTACAGGGGACTATGGCTACACCTTC. It specifies CASSFTGDYGYTF.

The chain carries TRBV7-8 and TRBJ2-1; D is ambiguous. This CDR3 contains 16 residues. V lost 5 bases to trimming and J lost 0 bases, with 14 bases between them. Germline CDR1 SGHVS, CDR2 FQNEAQ. The CDR3 loop is CASSLSTAISYNEQFF. The CDR3 DNA reads as TGTGCCAGCAGCCTTTCCACAGCGATCTCCTACAATGAGCAGTTCTTC.

This chain connects TRBV28 to TRBJ1-5, with D tentatively TRBD1 (5 bases). The CDR3 runs to 14 residues. The V and J ends lost 3 bases and 5 bases respectively, with 11 bases between them. From germline, CDR1 is MDHEN and CDR2 SYDVKM. The CDR3 loop reads CASSFPDRYQPQHF. In DNA, the CDR3 is TGTGCCAGCAGTTTTCCCGACAGATATCAGCCCCAGCATTTT.

V gene TRBV19 combines with J gene TRBJ2-2; no definite D call. This CDR3 is 12 amino acids long. Germline V gene sequence: CDR1 LNHDA, CDR2 SQIVND (reference sequence). V was trimmed by 7 bases and J by 1 base, leaving 4 bases between them. The CDR3 loop is CASNGNTGELFF. The CDR3 region has the DNA TGTGCCAGTAACGGGAACACCGGGGAGCTGTTTTTT.

The chain is built from TRBV27 and TRBJ2-7, with 9 nucleotides matching TRBD1. The CDR3 sequence is 15 residues long. Germline V lookup: CDR1 MNHEY, CDR2 SMNVEV (reference sequence). V shed 7 bases and J 6 bases; nucleotides not matched to a gene: 13. Here the CDR3 DNA reads TGTGCCAGCAACCCAGAACCTGGACAGGGGCGCGAGCAGTACTTC. This translates into CASNPEPGQGREQYF.

The gene calls are TRBV30 and TRBJ2-2; 11 bases agree with TRBD1. Germline CDR1 GTSNPN, CDR2 SVGIG (reference sequence). This CDR3 is built from 16 residues. The V segment lost 0 bases and the J segment 6 bases; nucleotides outside the gene matches: 6. This CDR3 is CAWSVTPGQGAGELFF. The CDR3 region has the DNA TGTGCCTGGAGTGTAACTCCGGGACAGGGGGCCGGGGAGCTGTTTTTT.

The rearrangement uses TRBV5-1 and TRBJ2-7; D is perhaps TRBD1 or TRBD2 (5 bases each). Germline CDR1 is SGHRS and CDR2 is YFSETQ. With 4 bases removed from V and 2 bases from J, the gap between germline ends came to 13 bases. The CDR3 consists of 14 residues. CDR3 amino acids: CASSQGQGPYEQYF. CDR3 nucleotide sequence: TGCGCCAGCAGCCAAGGTCAGGGACCCTACGAGCAGTACTTC.

CDR3 in amino acids: CASGTSFQYF. CDR3 bases: TGCGCCAGCGGGACTAGTTTTCAGTATTTT. J is TRBJ2-3 and V is TRBV4-1, with TRBD2 identical over 8 bases. With 8 bases clipped from V and 12 bases from J, the junction kept 4 bases outside the gene matches. Germline V gene sequence: CDR1 MGHRA, CDR2 YSYEKL. This CDR3 is built from 10 residues.

This chain links TRBV6-5 with TRBJ1-2; TRBD1 matches at 7 bases. The germline gives CDR1 MNHEY, CDR2 SVGAGI. After removal of 8 bases from V and 4 bases from J, the junction contained 13 bases not matched to a gene. The CDR3 is 15 amino acids. CDR3 nucleotide sequence: TGTGCCAGCGACCGGACAGGAACGACTGGCTATGGCTACACCTTC. This sequence encodes CASDRTGTTGYGYTF.

The chain recombines TRBV6-5 with TRBJ1-1, with unresolved D. Germline V lookup: CDR1 MNHEY, CDR2 SVGAGI. V was clipped by 6 bases and J by 1 base, with 9 bases between them. The CDR3 contains 13 residues. DNA of the CDR3: TGTGCCAGCAGGAACGACGGGAACACTGAAGCTTTCTTT. Encoded protein: CASRNDGNTEAFF.